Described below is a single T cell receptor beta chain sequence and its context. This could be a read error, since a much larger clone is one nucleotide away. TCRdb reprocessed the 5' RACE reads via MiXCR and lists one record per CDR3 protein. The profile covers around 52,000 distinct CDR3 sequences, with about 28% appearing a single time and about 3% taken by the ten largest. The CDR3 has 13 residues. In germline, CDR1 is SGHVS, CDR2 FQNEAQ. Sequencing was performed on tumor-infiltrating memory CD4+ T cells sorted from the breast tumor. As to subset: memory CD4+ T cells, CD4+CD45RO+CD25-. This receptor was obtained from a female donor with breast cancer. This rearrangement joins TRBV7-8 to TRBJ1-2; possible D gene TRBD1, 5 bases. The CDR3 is CASSIGTNYGFTF. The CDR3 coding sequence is TGTGCCAGCAGCATCGGGACTAACTATGGCTTCACCTTC.